What follows are 5 T cell receptor beta chains derived from one specimen sequenced in a study of blood T cell repertoires in COVID-19 (dated by TCRdb to between 2020 and 2021). Libraries were constructed by the immunoSEQ multiplex PCR assay. TCRdb re-hosts the immuneACCESS table, in-frame sequences only. Its copies lack some clones; in the studies checked, an unresolved V gene accounts for under half of them, and the cause for the rest is not known. The sample profile shows about 160,000 clones; about 80% of them were found once. Of the sample, 22% is held by the ten largest clones. Sequencing was done on a sample of peripheral blood. These receptors originate from a woman of 80 years or more with acute or convalescent COVID-19.

The J gene is TRBJ1-2, the V gene TRBV25-1; possibly TRBD1 for D (5 bases). Trimming stripped 2 bases from V and 4 bases from J, with 14 bases between. In germline, CDR1 is MGHDK, CDR2 SYGVNS. The CDR3 spans 15 residues. The CDR3 loop reads CASSEGGAALYGYTF. CDR3 nucleotides: TGTGCCAGCAGTGAAGGTGGGGCGGCCCTCTATGGCTACACCTTC.

The chain is built from TRBV19 and TRBJ2-2; 11 bases fit TRBD2. The CDR3 has 19 residues. Germline loops: CDR1 LNHDA, CDR2 SQIVND (reference sequence). The V and J ends lost 4 bases and 3 bases, in that order; junction bases with no gene match: 13. The CDR3 protein is CASSSLVLAGVGDTGELFF. CDR3 nucleotide sequence: TGTGCCAGTAGTAGCCTGGTACTAGCGGGAGTTGGAGACACCGGGGAGCTGTTTTTT.

This clone has a handful of counts. The chain employs TRBV5-6 and TRBJ1-2; a possible D gene is TRBD1 (5 bases). The V gene's germline CDR1 is SGHDT and CDR2 YYEEEE. This CDR3 comprises 15 residues. V was shortened by 3 bases and J by 0 bases, with 12 bases between the two germline ends. The CDR3 loop is CASSSDSLPNYGYTF. The CDR3 region has the DNA TGTGCCAGCAGCTCAGACAGTCTTCCTAACTATGGCTACACCTTC.

V and J are TRBV7-9 and TRBJ1-2; D is possibly TRBD1 (6 bases). Germline-derived CDR1 and CDR2 are SEHNR and FQNEAQ (reference sequence). Trimming removed 2 bases from V and 8 bases from J, with 12 bases in between. The CDR3 is made up of 13 amino acids. The CDR3 DNA reads as TGTGCCAGCAGCTTAACAGGGACCTACGGCTACACCTTC. It yields the protein CASSLTGTYGYTF.

The chain links TRBV30 to TRBJ1-1; TRBD1 might be the D (5 bases). Germline V lookup: CDR1 GTSNPN, CDR2 SVGIG (reference sequence). The ends were cut back, 1 base at V and 1 base at J, with 7 bases in the middle. The CDR3 is made up of 13 amino acids. The CDR3 DNA sequence: TGTGCCTGGAGTGCTCAGGGGAACACTGAAGCTTTCTTT. Its translation: CAWSAQGNTEAFF. Variable domain in full (rest from reference TRBV30 and TRBJ1-1): SQTIHQWPATLVQPVGSPLSLECTVEGTSNPNLYWYRQAAGRGLQLLFYSVGIGQISSEVPQNLSASRPQDRQFILSSKKLLLSDSGFYLCAWSAQGNTEAFFGQGTRLTVV.